The TCR beta chain under discussion was sequenced for a study of beta chain features in type 1 diabetes. cDNA synthesis used the whole RNA isolate, giving expressed TCRB sequences. TCRdb's copy holds only in-frame clones and misses some; the assay was immunoSEQ multiplex PCR. The data hold under 300,000 clones, with 9.5% to 13% observed a single time. Study results and caveats: Type 1 diabetes patients had TCRB CDR3s that were shorter (moderately but significantly so) in all four CD4+ subsets.

On this clone itself: Its specificity is not known.

The CDR3 is 12 residues long. CDR1 LNHDA and CDR2 SQIVND come from the germline V gene (reference sequence). V dropped 4 bases and J dropped 10 bases, with 8 bases sitting between them. Sequenced input: naive CD4+ T cells from blood. The sequence came from a man aged 25-45 years with type 1 diabetes. The chain employs TRBV19 and TRBJ1-6, with D possibly TRBD1 on 6 matching bases. CDR3 residues: CASSRTESPLHF. In nucleotides, the CDR3 is TGTGCCAGTAGTAGGACAGAATCACCCCTCCACTTT.